Sequencing of this TCR beta chain was carried out in a study of blood T cell repertoires in COVID-19. In the study's own analysis: Reference gene primer amplification gave estimated nucleated cell counts. The assay was immunoSEQ multiplex PCR, and TCRdb's table has in-frame clones only and misses some. The V and J calls and clone size come from that table; D and trimming were worked out from the DNA. Of about 140,000 clones listed, roughly 88% are singletons. Per the germline V gene, CDR1 is MNHEY and CDR2 is SVGAGI. The CDR3 totals 13 residues. Trimming removed 8 bases at V and 4 bases at J, with 14 bases between.

This receptor was identified in a man between 60 and 70 years old with active or convalescent COVID-19. V is TRBV6-5 and J is TRBJ1-1, with D possibly matching TRBD1 (5 bases). The material sequenced was peripheral blood. DNA for the CDR3: TGTGCCAGCCCAGGGTTTGGGGTCACTGAAGCTTTCTTT. Translated, it gives CASPGFGVTEAFF.